A selection of T cell receptor beta chains follows, all from one sample in a study of shared clonotypes between healthy human individuals. TCRdb's table, derived via immunoSEQ multiplex PCR, lists solely in-frame clones and lacks some. The sample lists about 1.5 million clones, about 96% occurring once. Material: naive CD4+ T cells sorted from blood. The receptor source for this set is a man aged 25 to 45 in good health. The CDR3 runs from the conserved cysteine through the conserved F or W. Fields, in order: V gene, J gene, CDR3 protein.

TRBV29-1,TRBJ2-5,CSAGTEETQYF
TRBV14,TRBJ1-4,CASSQITGGVGEKLFF
TRBV11-2,TRBJ2-6,CASSLGPQGRRSGANVLTF
TRBV5-1,TRBJ1-1,CASSLGPQGPNTEAFF
TRBV18,TRBJ2-5,CASSPPSRETQYF
TRBV28,TRBJ1-1,CASSVLILNEAFF
TRBV23-1,TRBJ2-7,CASSLLPTSGSSYEQYF
TRBV5-4,TRBJ2-1,CASSGTGDSNEQFF
TRBV2,TRBJ1-5,CASRATGGWGNQPQHF
TRBV9,TRBJ1-1,CASSASGGPAEAFF
TRBV6-1,TRBJ1-5,CASSEAGGENQPQHF
TRBV6-1,TRBJ1-2,CASQLAGGYGYTF
TRBV28,TRBJ2-7,CASSYPFQGFGVYEQYF
TRBV29-1,TRBJ2-5,CSPPECDGETQYF
TRBV29-1,TRBJ2-3,CSVGGGTSTDTQYF
TRBV2,TRBJ2-1,CASRGPARDNEQFF
TRBV5-1,TRBJ1-1,CASSGGPGHLNTEAFF
TRBV5-6,TRBJ2-5,CASSSGWGRQETQYF
TRBV6-5,TRBJ1-1,CASSYLKARSEAFF
TRBV4-3,TRBJ2-3,CASSQDNGRADTQYF